A selection of T cell receptor beta chains follows, all from one sample in a study of blood T cell repertoires in COVID-19. The assay was immunoSEQ multiplex PCR, and TCRdb's table has in-frame clones only and misses some. The sample holds some 220,000 clones; 82% are singletons and the top ten take 5.2%. The sample taken for sequencing was peripheral blood. These receptors all come from a woman in her 70s with COVID-19, enrolled during active disease. Both conserved end residues are part of each CDR3. The order of the fields is J gene, clone size, D gene, V gene, CDR3 protein, CDR3 DNA. A D gene is named only where the DNA matches it firmly. Clone size, where shown, is once, few, many, or a class for clones that have expanded.

j_call: TRBJ1-3
clone_size: NA
d_call: NA
v_call: TRBV7-9
cdr3_aa: CASSAGTAGNTIYF
cdr3_nt: TGTGCCAGCAGCGCGGGCACAGCGGGAAACACCATATATTTT

j_call: TRBJ2-7
clone_size: NA
d_call: NA
v_call: TRBV18
cdr3_aa: CASSPINPRLSYEQYF
cdr3_nt: TGTGCCAGCTCACCAATAAACCCTCGGTTGTCCTACGAGCAGTACTTC

j_call: TRBJ1-1
clone_size: NA
d_call: NA
v_call: TRBV19
cdr3_aa: CASSILSPTEAFF
cdr3_nt: TGTGCCAGTAGTATACTCTCCCCCACTGAAGCTTTCTTT

j_call: TRBJ2-3
clone_size: once
d_call: TRBD1
v_call: TRBV7-6
cdr3_aa: CASSPGTGWTDTQYF
cdr3_nt: TGTGCCAGCAGCCCCGGGACAGGGTGGACAGATACGCAGTATTTT

j_call: TRBJ1-3
clone_size: NA
d_call: NA
v_call: TRBV3-1/TRBV3-2
cdr3_aa: CASSQAISSGNTIYF
cdr3_nt: TGTGCCAGCAGCCAGGCCATAAGCTCTGGAAACACCATATATTTT

j_call: TRBJ1-5
clone_size: NA
d_call: NA
v_call: TRBV2
cdr3_aa: CASSEARGNSNQPQHF
cdr3_nt: TGTGCCAGCAGTGAAGCGAGGGGGAACAGCAATCAGCCCCAGCATTTT

j_call: TRBJ2-7
clone_size: NA
d_call: TRBD1
v_call: TRBV5-4
cdr3_aa: CASSRGDRAFYEQYF
cdr3_nt: TGTGCCAGTAGCCGGGGGGACAGGGCCTTCTACGAGCAGTACTTC

j_call: TRBJ2-4
clone_size: NA
d_call: TRBD2
v_call: TRBV28
cdr3_aa: CASSPIGLAGGLVTKNIQYF
cdr3_nt: TGTGCCAGCAGTCCCATAGGACTAGCGGGAGGGCTGGTAACCAAAAACATTCAGTACTTC

j_call: TRBJ1-5
clone_size: NA
d_call: TRBD1
v_call: TRBV5-6
cdr3_aa: CASSLRAGGDQPQHF
cdr3_nt: TGTGCCAGCAGCTTGAGGGCAGGGGGCGATCAGCCCCAGCATTTT

j_call: TRBJ2-1
clone_size: NA
d_call: NA
v_call: TRBV9
cdr3_aa: CASSQASSYNEQFF
cdr3_nt: TGTGCCAGCAGCCAAGCCTCCTCCTACAATGAGCAGTTCTTC

j_call: TRBJ2-5
clone_size: once
d_call: TRBD1
v_call: TRBV4-2
cdr3_aa: CASSQKGGQAAETQYF
cdr3_nt: TGTGCCAGCAGCCAAAAGGGGGGACAGGCCGCGGAGACCCAGTACTTC

j_call: TRBJ1-1
clone_size: NA
d_call: NA
v_call: TRBV5-6
cdr3_aa: CASSLDRVRNTEAFF
cdr3_nt: TGTGCCAGCAGCTTAGATCGGGTTCGGAACACTGAAGCTTTCTTT

j_call: TRBJ2-7
clone_size: NA
d_call: TRBD2
v_call: TRBV5-8
cdr3_aa: CASTRGREVTYEQYF
cdr3_nt: TGTGCCAGCACCCGGGGGCGGGAGGTCACCTACGAGCAGTACTTC

j_call: TRBJ1-4
clone_size: NA
d_call: TRBD1
v_call: TRBV6-5
cdr3_aa: CASSFQGGGDEKLFF
cdr3_nt: TGTGCCAGCAGTTTTCAGGGGGGAGGCGATGAAAAACTGTTTTTT

j_call: TRBJ2-2
clone_size: NA
d_call: NA
v_call: TRBV28
cdr3_aa: CASSNQRRGLFF
cdr3_nt: TGTGCCAGCAGTAACCAGCGCCGGGGGCTGTTTTTT

j_call: TRBJ1-6
clone_size: NA
d_call: NA
v_call: TRBV7-3
cdr3_aa: CASSSSGTLGSPLHF
cdr3_nt: TGTGCCAGCAGCTCCTCCGGGACTCTAGGTTCACCCCTCCACTTT

j_call: TRBJ2-1
clone_size: NA
d_call: NA
v_call: TRBV20-1
cdr3_aa: CSASRGGTGNEQFF
cdr3_nt: TGCAGTGCTAGTAGGGGTGGCACCGGCAATGAGCAGTTCTTC

j_call: TRBJ1-1
clone_size: NA
d_call: TRBD1
v_call: TRBV4-1
cdr3_aa: CASSQGSGTGRSEAFF
cdr3_nt: TGCGCCAGCAGCCAAGGATCAGGGACAGGGCGGTCTGAAGCTTTCTTT

j_call: TRBJ2-7
clone_size: NA
d_call: TRBD2
v_call: TRBV5-4
cdr3_aa: CASSWASSGRFYEQYF
cdr3_nt: TGTGCCAGCAGCTGGGCCTCGAGCGGGAGGTTCTACGAGCAGTACTTC

j_call: TRBJ1-5
clone_size: NA
d_call: NA
v_call: TRBV28
cdr3_aa: CASSLPPEPQHF
cdr3_nt: TGTGCCAGCAGTTTACCCCCTGAGCCCCAGCATTTT

j_call: TRBJ1-2
clone_size: NA
d_call: NA
v_call: TRBV18
cdr3_aa: CASSPLPGGEPNYGYTF
cdr3_nt: TGTGCCAGCTCACCATTGCCAGGAGGGGAGCCTAACTATGGCTACACCTTC

j_call: TRBJ1-6
clone_size: few
d_call: TRBD1
v_call: TRBV10-1
cdr3_aa: CASSDGTGNSPLHF
cdr3_nt: TGCGCCAGCAGTGATGGGACAGGGAATTCACCCCTCCACTTT

j_call: TRBJ1-6
clone_size: few
d_call: NA
v_call: TRBV2
cdr3_aa: CARSGGLNSPLHF
cdr3_nt: TGTGCCCGATCGGGGGGCCTCAATTCACCCCTCCACTTT

j_call: TRBJ2-1
clone_size: NA
d_call: TRBD2
v_call: TRBV12-3/TRBV12-4
cdr3_aa: CATGLAGYNEQFF
cdr3_nt: TGTGCCACCGGACTAGCGGGGTACAATGAGCAGTTCTTC

j_call: TRBJ1-2
clone_size: few
d_call: NA
v_call: TRBV20-1
cdr3_aa: CSASSPPGYTF
cdr3_nt: TGCAGTGCTAGTTCTCCTCCTGGCTACACCTTC

j_call: TRBJ1-1
clone_size: NA
d_call: NA
v_call: TRBV6-5
cdr3_aa: CASTLSGARTEAFF
cdr3_nt: TGTGCCAGCACCCTCTCAGGGGCCCGGACTGAAGCTTTCTTT

j_call: TRBJ1-5
clone_size: NA
d_call: NA
v_call: TRBV18
cdr3_aa: CASSPSTGFSNQPQHF
cdr3_nt: TGTGCCAGCTCACCTAGCACAGGGTTTAGCAATCAGCCCCAGCATTTT

j_call: TRBJ2-2
clone_size: once
d_call: TRBD1
v_call: TRBV27
cdr3_aa: CASSLDGTGVFGGELFF
cdr3_nt: TGTGCCAGCAGTTTAGACGGGACAGGGGTTTTCGGCGGGGAGCTGTTTTTT

j_call: TRBJ1-2
clone_size: NA
d_call: NA
v_call: TRBV27
cdr3_aa: CASSLSQAVNGYTF
cdr3_nt: TGTGCCAGCAGTTTATCGCAGGCAGTTAATGGCTACACCTTC

j_call: TRBJ2-1
clone_size: NA
d_call: TRBD2
v_call: TRBV7-7
cdr3_aa: CASSLGVSGSGNEQFF
cdr3_nt: TGTGCCAGCAGCTTAGGGGTTAGCGGGAGTGGCAATGAGCAGTTCTTC

j_call: TRBJ2-7
clone_size: NA
d_call: TRBD1
v_call: TRBV28
cdr3_aa: CASSSGGGAYEQYF
cdr3_nt: TGTGCCAGCAGTTCAGGGGGCGGGGCCTACGAGCAGTACTTC

j_call: TRBJ2-3
clone_size: few
d_call: TRBD2
v_call: TRBV7-2
cdr3_aa: CASSLAALSGTTDTQYF
cdr3_nt: TGTGCCAGCAGCTTAGCGGCTCTTAGCGGGACCACAGATACGCAGTATTTT

j_call: TRBJ1-2
clone_size: NA
d_call: NA
v_call: TRBV28
cdr3_aa: CASSFRGNYGYTF
cdr3_nt: TGTGCCAGCAGTTTTCGGGGTAACTATGGCTACACCTTC

j_call: TRBJ2-5
clone_size: NA
d_call: TRBD2
v_call: TRBV5-1
cdr3_aa: CASSVARLAGSETQYF
cdr3_nt: TGCGCCAGCAGCGTGGCCCGACTAGCGGGAAGCGAGACCCAGTACTTC

j_call: TRBJ2-1
clone_size: NA
d_call: NA
v_call: TRBV5-1
cdr3_aa: CASSLPELIEQFF
cdr3_nt: TGCGCCAGCAGCTTGCCTGAGCTCATTGAGCAGTTCTTC

j_call: TRBJ1-5
clone_size: NA
d_call: TRBD1
v_call: TRBV11-3
cdr3_aa: CASSRTGGLYQPQHF
cdr3_nt: TGTGCCAGCAGCCGGACAGGGGGCTTATATCAGCCCCAGCATTTT

j_call: TRBJ1-1
clone_size: NA
d_call: NA
v_call: TRBV28
cdr3_aa: CASSSTAMNTEAFF
cdr3_nt: TGTGCCAGCAGTTCGACAGCTATGAACACTGAAGCTTTCTTT

j_call: TRBJ1-2
clone_size: NA
d_call: NA
v_call: TRBV27
cdr3_aa: CASSLGGNGYTF
cdr3_nt: TGTGCCAGCAGTCTAGGAGGGAATGGCTACACCTTC

j_call: TRBJ1-3
clone_size: NA
d_call: NA
v_call: TRBV7-2
cdr3_aa: CASSLSRARGNTIYF
cdr3_nt: TGTGCCAGCAGCTTAAGCAGGGCTCGGGGAAACACCATATATTTT

j_call: TRBJ1-5
clone_size: NA
d_call: NA
v_call: TRBV6-2/TRBV6-3
cdr3_aa: CASTPRGNQPQHF
cdr3_nt: TGTGCCAGCACCCCGAGGGGGAATCAGCCCCAGCATTTT

j_call: TRBJ2-2
clone_size: NA
d_call: TRBD2
v_call: TRBV4-3
cdr3_aa: CASSQERGVGSYTGELFF
cdr3_nt: TGCGCCAGCAGCCAAGAGCGGGGGGTTGGAAGCTACACCGGGGAGCTGTTTTTT

j_call: TRBJ2-1
clone_size: NA
d_call: NA
v_call: TRBV27
cdr3_aa: CASARDTLYLSSYNEQFF
cdr3_nt: TGTGCCAGTGCCCGGGACACTTTATATCTTAGCTCCTACAATGAGCAGTTCTTC

j_call: TRBJ2-3
clone_size: once
d_call: NA
v_call: TRBV5-1
cdr3_aa: CASSLKIGPGVTDTQYF
cdr3_nt: TGCGCCAGCAGCTTGAAGATAGGCCCAGGCGTCACAGATACGCAGTATTTT

j_call: TRBJ1-2
clone_size: once
d_call: NA
v_call: TRBV5-1
cdr3_aa: CASSLNRDYDGYTF
cdr3_nt: TGCGCCAGCAGCTTGAACAGGGATTATGATGGCTACACCTTC

j_call: TRBJ2-1
clone_size: once
d_call: TRBD1
v_call: TRBV5-1
cdr3_aa: CASSFEGTEIGDEQFF
cdr3_nt: TGCGCCAGCAGCTTCGAAGGGACAGAGATAGGGGATGAGCAGTTCTTC

j_call: TRBJ1-2
clone_size: NA
d_call: NA
v_call: TRBV6-2/TRBV6-3
cdr3_aa: CASSNERQYYGYTF
cdr3_nt: TGTGCCAGCAGCAACGAGAGGCAGTACTATGGCTACACCTTC

j_call: TRBJ2-6
clone_size: NA
d_call: NA
v_call: TRBV27
cdr3_aa: CASSLIVSSGANVLTF
cdr3_nt: TGTGCCAGCAGTCTTATCGTCAGCTCTGGGGCCAACGTCCTGACTTTC

j_call: TRBJ2-1
clone_size: NA
d_call: NA
v_call: TRBV5-1
cdr3_aa: CASSFQPPSHSYNEQFF
cdr3_nt: TGCGCCAGCAGCTTTCAGCCTCCTAGCCACTCCTACAATGAGCAGTTCTTC

j_call: TRBJ2-1
clone_size: NA
d_call: TRBD2
v_call: TRBV28
cdr3_aa: CASSPTSVLPYNEQFF
cdr3_nt: TGTGCCAGCAGTCCAACTAGCGTATTACCCTACAATGAGCAGTTCTTC

j_call: TRBJ1-1
clone_size: NA
d_call: TRBD1
v_call: TRBV20-1
cdr3_aa: CSGQGNTEAFF
cdr3_nt: TGCAGTGGACAGGGAAACACTGAAGCTTTCTTT

j_call: TRBJ2-7
clone_size: NA
d_call: TRBD1
v_call: TRBV4-3
cdr3_aa: CASSLAGTGTYEQYF
cdr3_nt: TGCGCCAGCAGCCTAGCCGGGACAGGGACCTACGAGCAGTACTTC

j_call: TRBJ1-6
clone_size: NA
d_call: NA
v_call: TRBV30
cdr3_aa: CAWSVNRRYNSPLHF
cdr3_nt: TGTGCCTGGAGTGTAAACAGGCGCTATAATTCACCCCTCCACTTT

j_call: TRBJ2-5
clone_size: NA
d_call: TRBD2
v_call: TRBV11-1
cdr3_aa: CASSLRTGGPETQYF
cdr3_nt: TGTGCCAGCAGCTTAAGAACGGGAGGGCCAGAGACCCAGTACTTC

j_call: TRBJ2-7
clone_size: NA
d_call: TRBD2
v_call: TRBV19
cdr3_aa: CASSINSPALAGAFHEQYF
cdr3_nt: TGTGCCAGTAGTATTAACAGCCCCGCGCTAGCGGGAGCGTTCCACGAGCAGTACTTC

j_call: TRBJ1-6
clone_size: once
d_call: NA
v_call: TRBV4-3
cdr3_aa: CASSQELSLGQGYSPLHF
cdr3_nt: TGCGCCAGCAGCCAAGAACTTTCTTTGGGGCAGGGGTATTCACCCCTCCACTTT

j_call: TRBJ2-1
clone_size: NA
d_call: NA
v_call: TRBV5-3
cdr3_aa: CARSLRSGSSPNEQFF
cdr3_nt: TGTGCCAGAAGCCTACGGTCGGGGTCGAGTCCCAATGAGCAGTTCTTC

j_call: TRBJ1-1
clone_size: NA
d_call: NA
v_call: TRBV7-9
cdr3_aa: CASRYRENTEAFF
cdr3_nt: TGTGCCAGCAGGTACCGGGAGAACACTGAAGCTTTCTTT

j_call: TRBJ1-2
clone_size: once
d_call: NA
v_call: TRBV12-3/TRBV12-4
cdr3_aa: CASSLRGYGYTF
cdr3_nt: TGTGCCAGCAGTTTGAGAGGGTATGGCTACACCTTC

j_call: TRBJ1-1
clone_size: NA
d_call: TRBD1
v_call: TRBV29-1
cdr3_aa: CSVHRGNVEAFF
cdr3_nt: TGCAGCGTTCACAGGGGAAATGTAGAAGCTTTCTTT

j_call: TRBJ1-1
clone_size: NA
d_call: NA
v_call: TRBV19
cdr3_aa: CASSRTGSNTEAFF
cdr3_nt: TGTGCCAGTAGTAGAACAGGGTCTAACACTGAAGCTTTCTTT